This is a list of T cell receptor beta chains from one sample in a study of blood T cells in healthy people across ages. TCRdb processed the 5' RACE reads anew with MiXCR; each CDR3 protein has one entry. The repertoire includes 800,000 to 950,000 distinct CDR3 sequences, 25% to 30% of them detected once, and roughly 10% sits in the top ten. These same data were also listed under a study on T cells of mothers and their children.

The specimen sequenced was blood. The receptors here all came from a woman in her forties in good health. Each CDR3 is given without its conserved first and last residue. D genes are given only for firm matches.

TRBV27	TRBJ1-3	TRBD1	ASSFRTGSGNTIY
TRBV12-5	TRBJ2-5	TRBD1	ASGPGQGIGQETQY
TRBV20-1	TRBJ2-5	TRBD2	SARLMGGGQETQY
TRBV29-1	TRBJ1-1	NA	SVGTTNEAF
TRBV5-1	TRBJ2-7	NA	ASSWDSPEGYEQY
TRBV27	TRBJ2-7	TRBD2	ASSLSRGGVYEQY
TRBV2	TRBJ1-2	NA	ASTIRWSNGYT
TRBV7-2	TRBJ2-1	NA	ASTPWAGISYEQF
TRBV4-2	TRBJ1-1	NA	ASSQDQTSLMNTEAF
TRBV28	TRBJ1-1	NA	ASYRDKANTEAF
TRBV25-1	TRBJ2-7	TRBD1	ASRGDRGTYEQY
TRBV20-1	TRBJ2-7	TRBD2	SLLPSGRSYEQY
TRBV2	TRBJ2-3	NA	ASSGPTDTQY
TRBV7-8	TRBJ2-7	NA	ASSYLSLGRTANEQY
TRBV6-4	TRBJ1-6	NA	ASSADGTWSNSPLH
TRBV7-6	TRBJ2-1	TRBD2	ASTRLAGAFNEQF
TRBV4-1	TRBJ2-5	TRBD1	ASSQRFLDRFQETQY
TRBV7-6	TRBJ2-3	NA	ASSLVITRAQY
TRBV2	TRBJ1-1	NA	ASRGGLDAEAF
TRBV6-5	TRBJ2-3	TRBD1	ASSSPKGQGHTQY
TRBV2	TRBJ2-4	TRBD1	ASSGQGALLEQY
TRBV9	TRBJ1-4	TRBD1	ASSPQTGTNEKLF
TRBV5-1	TRBJ2-7	TRBD2	ASSWMTSGDSEQY
TRBV20-1	TRBJ2-1	TRBD2	GVAGYEQF